This is a list of T cell receptor beta chains from one sample in a study of T-cell memory formation after mild COVID-19. One entry per CDR3 protein results from TCRdb running MiXCR on the 5' RACE reads. The table lists 90,000 to 130,000 distinct CDR3 sequences, roughly 19% of them singletons. Source material: PBMCs or a T cell subset sorted from them (not recorded which). The receptors were gathered from a man younger than 35 who had mild COVID-19 (a few samples of this study predate the infection). Cell type and time point are not known. CDR3s include the opening cysteine and the closing phenylalanine or tryptophan. D genes are given only for firm matches. Part of the rows lack a size; the others show once, few, many or a class for expanded clones.

V gene	J gene	D gene	clone size	CDR3 DNA	CDR3 protein
TRBV7-9	TRBJ2-2	.	few	TGTGCCAGCAGCTTAGGACGGACTTGGACCGGGGAGCTGTTTTTT	CASSLGRTWTGELFF
TRBV7-2	TRBJ2-3	.	.	TGTGCCAGCAGCTTAGGAATAGCTAGAAAAAGTAATACGCAGTATTTT	CASSLGIARKSNTQYF
TRBV11-3	TRBJ2-3	TRBD2	few	TGTGCCAGCAGCCGCGGGGGTCGCACAGATACGCAGTATTTT	CASSRGGRTDTQYF
TRBV12-3/TRBV12-4	TRBJ2-7	.	.	TGTGCCAGCAGTCGACAGTTCTCCTACGAGCAGTACTTC	CASSRQFSYEQYF
TRBV5-1	TRBJ2-5	.	.	TGCGCCAGCAGCCTGGCACGGGTCGAGGCCCAGTACTTC	CASSLARVEAQYF
TRBV6-1	TRBJ2-3	.	few	TGTGCCAGCAGTGCCTACTTTCCTTCTCCCACGGGCACAGATACGCAGTATTTT	CASSAYFPSPTGTDTQYF
TRBV7-2	TRBJ2-2	.	.	TGTGCCAGCACTTCTATGCAGGGGAGGGCAGGGGAGCTGTTTTTT	CASTSMQGRAGELFF
TRBV6-2/TRBV6-3	TRBJ2-5	TRBD1	few	TGTGCCAGCAGCTATCAAACAGGGGGCCGAGAGACCCAGTACTTC	CASSYQTGGRETQYF
TRBV4-3	TRBJ1-4	.	.	TGCGCCAGCAGCCAAGGAATACCGCTTAATGAAAAACTGTTTTTT	CASSQGIPLNEKLFF
TRBV5-6	TRBJ2-3	TRBD2	many	TGTGCCAGCAGACCGGGACTAGCGGGGGGTAGCACAGATACGCAGTATTTT	CASRPGLAGGSTDTQYF
TRBV3-1	TRBJ2-7	TRBD2	many	TGTGCCAGCAGCCCCTTCCCGGGGGGGAGCTCCTACGAGCAGTACTTC	CASSPFPGGSSYEQYF
TRBV28	TRBJ2-5	TRBD1	.	TGTGCCAGCACCTTAGGGGGGACAGGGGAGGGAGAGACCCAGTACTTC	CASTLGGTGEGETQYF
TRBV7-2	TRBJ2-4	.	few	TGTGCCAGCAGCCCATTTGGGGCGTCGGGCAAAAACATTCAGTACTTC	CASSPFGASGKNIQYF
TRBV11-2	TRBJ2-1	TRBD2	.	TGTGCCAGCAGCTTAGTACTAGCGGGGGGGTACAATGAGCAGTTCTTC	CASSLVLAGGYNEQFF
TRBV7-2	TRBJ2-5	.	few	TGTGCCAGCAGCTTAGTTGGATGGGGCCAAGAGACCCAGTACTTC	CASSLVGWGQETQYF
TRBV6-6	TRBJ2-1	TRBD1	.	TGTGCCAGCAGTGGACAGGGAGGCCACAATGAGCAGTTCTTC	CASSGQGGHNEQFF
TRBV4-1	TRBJ1-1	.	few	TGCGCCAGCAGCCAAGAAGCCCGAAACACTGAAGCTTTCTTT	CASSQEARNTEAFF
TRBV10-2	TRBJ2-5	.	few	TGCGCCAGCAGTGAGACGTGGGGACAAGAGACCCAGTACTTC	CASSETWGQETQYF
TRBV29-1	TRBJ1-2	TRBD1	once	TGCAGCGTTGCGGAGGGACAGGGAACGAATAACTATGGCTACACCTTC	CSVAEGQGTNNYGYTF
TRBV28	TRBJ2-5	TRBD1	.	TGTGCCAGCAGTCCGCCTTCCAGGGGGCTGGAGACCCAGTACTTC	CASSPPSRGLETQYF
TRBV12-3/TRBV12-4	TRBJ1-1	.	.	TGTGCCAGCACCGTTTGGCCGAGCGGAGCCAACACTGAAGCTTTCTTT	CASTVWPSGANTEAFF
TRBV5-1	TRBJ1-1	.	few	TGCGCCAGCCTACGGGTACCGGGTTCGGGGACTGAAGCTTTCTTT	CASLRVPGSGTEAFF
TRBV7-3	TRBJ2-5	TRBD2	.	TGTGCCAGCAGCTATCCGGGACTAGCGACTTCCTTGCAGACCCAGTACTTC	CASSYPGLATSLQTQYF
TRBV7-9	TRBJ2-3	.	few	TGTGCCAGCAGCTTAGCGGGGTACGGAGATACGCAGTATTTT	CASSLAGYGDTQYF
TRBV10-3	TRBJ2-2	.	many	TGTGCCATCAACACAGCTCAGAACACCGGGGAGCTGTTTTTT	CAINTAQNTGELFF
TRBV7-2	TRBJ2-3	.	.	TGTGCCAGCAGCCCCCCGCGGGCTTACACAGATACGCAGTATTTT	CASSPPRAYTDTQYF
TRBV30	TRBJ2-5	.	few	TGTGCCTGGAGCTCAGACGGACAAGAGACCCAGTACTTC	CAWSSDGQETQYF
TRBV7-2	TRBJ2-5	.	few	TGTGCCAGCAGCTTAGCGCGGGCTAGCGCTGGGCAAGAGACCCAGTACTTC	CASSLARASAGQETQYF
TRBV7-8	TRBJ1-3	.	.	TGTGCCAGCAGCCCCGGGACCCTGGGAAACACCATATATTTT	CASSPGTLGNTIYF
TRBV20-1	TRBJ1-4	.	.	TGCAGTGCTAGAGATGGGGGAAACGCTAATGAAAAACTGTTTTTT	CSARDGGNANEKLFF
TRBV5-1	TRBJ1-1	TRBD1	many	TGCGCCAGCAGCGTGGATGGGACAGGAGGTTCGGCTTTCTTT	CASSVDGTGGSAFF
TRBV20-1	TRBJ2-1	TRBD1	few	TGCAGTGCTAGTCCTGTTGAAGGACAGGGCTATCACAATGAGCAGTTCTTC	CSASPVEGQGYHNEQFF
TRBV11-2	TRBJ2-1	.	many	TGTGCCAGCAGCTTAGGGGTAGAGGAGCAGTTCTTC	CASSLGVEEQFF
TRBV11-3	TRBJ2-5	TRBD1	few	TGTGCCAGCAGTTCGGGACAGGGGGTGGCGGAGACCCAGTACTTC	CASSSGQGVAETQYF
TRBV4-2	TRBJ2-7	TRBD2	.	TGTGCCAGCAGCCAAGATGGACTAGCGGTTTCCTACGAGCAGTACTTC	CASSQDGLAVSYEQYF
TRBV5-1	TRBJ2-5	.	few	TGCGCCAGCAGCTTGGCCCCGGGGGCTGGCCGAGAGACCCAGTACTTC	CASSLAPGAGRETQYF
TRBV5-8	TRBJ1-6	TRBD1	many	TGTGCCAGCAGCTTCGGACAGGTCTATTCACCCCTCCACTTT	CASSFGQVYSPLHF
TRBV6-5	TRBJ2-5	TRBD1	.	TGTGCCAGCAGGCCAGCCGGGACAGCAGAGACCCAGTACTTC	CASRPAGTAETQYF
TRBV3-1	TRBJ2-5	.	many	TGTGCCAGCAGCCGGCGCCAAGAGACCCAGTACTTC	CASSRRQETQYF
TRBV12-3/TRBV12-4	TRBJ2-7	TRBD1	many	TGTGCCAGCAGTCCCGGACAGGGCTACGAGCAGTACTTC	CASSPGQGYEQYF